This is a list of T cell receptor beta chains from one sample in a study of T cells after yellow fever vaccination. TCRdb ran MiXCR on the 5' RACE reads and lists one entry per CDR3 protein. The sample shows approximately 150,000 distinct CDR3 sequences, approximately 6.2% of them seen only once. Sequenced here: CD4+ T cells sorted from PBMCs, sampled on the day of the first yellow fever vaccination. These receptors were obtained from a man between 18 and 35 years old who received the YFV17D yellow fever vaccine. CDR3s include the opening cysteine and the closing phenylalanine or tryptophan. D genes are given only for firm matches. The size entry is marked missing in some rows and otherwise reads once, few, many or a size class.

clone_size d_call j_call v_call cdr3_nt cdr3_aa
many - TRBJ2-3 TRBV5-1 TGCGCCAGCAGCTTGGGCGTAAGTGGAAAAAGCACAGATACGCAGTATTTT CASSLGVSGKSTDTQYF
few - TRBJ1-6 TRBV20-1 TGCAGTGCTAGAAAGCCTAATTCACCCCTCCACTTT CSARKPNSPLHF
few - TRBJ1-1 TRBV7-3 TGTGCCAGCAGCTTAAAAGGGCTAAGGGGTGGTCTGCTAATGAACACTGAAGCTTTCTTT CASSLKGLRGGLLMNTEAFF
few - TRBJ2-3 TRBV12-3/TRBV12-4 TGTGCCAGCACCCCGGGACACAGCACAGATACGCAGTATTTT CASTPGHSTDTQYF
many TRBD1 TRBJ2-5 TRBV7-9 TGTGCCAGCAGCCGGGACAGCGAGACCCAGTACTTC CASSRDSETQYF
- TRBD2 TRBJ2-5 TRBV4-1 TGCGCCAGCAGCCATTATCCGGGACTAGCGGGGCAAGAGACCCAGTACTTC CASSHYPGLAGQETQYF
many TRBD2 TRBJ2-3 TRBV7-3 TGTGCCAGCAGCTTCGGACTAGCGACAGATACGCAGTATTTT CASSFGLATDTQYF
few TRBD2 TRBJ2-7 TRBV5-1 TGCGCCAGCAGCTTCGGGACTAGCGGGGCCGCCTACGAGCAGTACTTC CASSFGTSGAAYEQYF
few TRBD2 TRBJ2-1 TRBV6-5 TGTGCCAGCAGAGCCGGACTAGCGGGGGGCCGTTACAATGAGCAGTTCTTC CASRAGLAGGRYNEQFF
many - TRBJ1-2 TRBV7-2 TGTGCCAGCAGCTTAGGACGACTCGGGGACTATGGCTACACCTTC CASSLGRLGDYGYTF
many - TRBJ1-1 TRBV6-4 TGTGCCAGCAGAGCTCAGGTTTACACTGAAGCTTTCTTT CASRAQVYTEAFF
few - TRBJ2-5 TRBV20-1 TGCAGTGCTAGAGGAGATGGGTCGGCCCAAGAGACCCAGTACTTC CSARGDGSAQETQYF
few TRBD1 TRBJ1-1 TRBV6-1 TGTGCCAGCAGTGAAGTCGGAGGGACAGCCCTTCGGTTCTTT CASSEVGGTALRFF
- - TRBJ1-2 TRBV9 TGTGCCAGCAGCGCCGTCCAGGGCTATGGCTACACCTTC CASSAVQGYGYTF
many - TRBJ2-2 TRBV27 TGTGCCACCCGACAGACCTCGGTCACCGGGGAGCTGTTTTTT CATRQTSVTGELFF
many - TRBJ2-5 TRBV24-1 TGTGCCACCAGTGACGCTTCACAGGGTAAAGAGACCCAGTACTTC CATSDASQGKETQYF
few TRBD2 TRBJ2-1 TRBV28 TGTGCCAGCAGCTCTAGACTAGCGGGCGCCCTCATACATGAGCAGTTCTTC CASSSRLAGALIHEQFF
- - TRBJ1-1 TRBV7-2 TGTGCCAGCAGCTTGAGGTCTGAAGCTTTCTTT CASSLRSEAFF
few TRBD2 TRBJ2-3 TRBV5-1 TGCGCCAGCAGCTTGGCCGGTAGCGGGGCAACAGATACGCAGTATTTT CASSLAGSGATDTQYF
many - TRBJ2-5 TRBV7-8 TGTGCCAGCAGGGGGAGGTTTAAGGAGACCCAGTACTTC CASRGRFKETQYF
many TRBD1 TRBJ2-2 TRBV6-5 TGTGCCAGCAGTTACTCTGCGTCAGGGGGCCCCACCGGGGAGCTGTTTTTT CASSYSASGGPTGELFF
few - TRBJ1-1 TRBV20-1 TGCAGTGCTAGAGATCGCCTGAGGGGGAACACTGAAGCTTTCTTT CSARDRLRGNTEAFF
many - TRBJ2-1 TRBV23-1 TGCGCCAGCAGTCAATCCCCGGAGGATTGCCCCCACAATGAGCAGTTCTTC CASSQSPEDCPHNEQFF
few TRBD1 TRBJ2-7 TRBV6-5 TGTGCCAGCAGTTACTCGAGGCAGGGGGCCTACGAGCAGTACTTC CASSYSRQGAYEQYF
many - TRBJ2-3 TRBV24-1 TGTGCCACCAGTGATTCCCTGGAAACAGGCACAGATACGCAGTATTTT CATSDSLETGTDTQYF
few - TRBJ1-1 TRBV5-6 TGTGCCAGCAGCTTGGCCTCGGGGGGCGTCACTGAAGCTTTCTTT CASSLASGGVTEAFF
few TRBD2 TRBJ2-2 TRBV20-1 TGCAGTGCTAGAGATAGGCGACTAGCGGGGGGCACGAACACCGGGGAGCTGTTTTTT CSARDRRLAGGTNTGELFF
- - TRBJ1-1 TRBV7-9 TGTGCCAGCAGCTCACAAGGTGGAGCTTTCTTT CASSSQGGAFF
- TRBD2 TRBJ2-7 TRBV19 TGTGCCAGTAGTCGTCTAGCGGCCTCCTACGAGCAGTACTTC CASSRLAASYEQYF
many - TRBJ1-2 TRBV7-9 TGTGCCAGCAGCTTAGAGGCTCGGGGCTACACCTTC CASSLEARGYTF
few TRBD2 TRBJ2-5 TRBV27 TGTGCCAGCATGTTAGCGGGGGGTTCCCCGGGGTCCCAGTACTTC CASMLAGGSPGSQYF
many TRBD2 TRBJ2-1 TRBV7-9 TGTGCCAGCAGCGTACCTAGCGGGGGGCGACACAATGAGCAGTTCTTC CASSVPSGGRHNEQFF
many TRBD1 TRBJ1-5 TRBV7-6 TGTGCCAGCAGCTTAAACACAGGGGGCGATCAGCCCCAGCATTTT CASSLNTGGDQPQHF
many - TRBJ1-5 TRBV28 TGTGCCAGCAGTTACTGGGGCGCTGGACAGCCCCAGCATTTT CASSYWGAGQPQHF
many TRBD2 TRBJ2-3 TRBV7-3 TGTGCCAGCAGCCCAAGGACTAGCGGGACAGATACGCAGTATTTT CASSPRTSGTDTQYF
few - TRBJ1-6 TRBV12-3/TRBV12-4 TGTGCCAGCAGTTTCTCGGTAGGGAGGAACTATAATTCACCCCTCCACTTT CASSFSVGRNYNSPLHF
once - TRBJ2-3 TRBV28 TGTGCCAGCAGTTTAGTGGAGTCCAGGGGTACGCAGTATTTT CASSLVESRGTQYF
many - TRBJ2-5 TRBV5-1 TGCGCCAGCAGCCCGGCACGAGAGACCCAGTACTTC CASSPARETQYF
many - TRBJ1-5 TRBV6-1 TGTGCCAGCAGTGGGGAAAGGGATCAGCCCCAGCATTTT CASSGERDQPQHF
many TRBD2 TRBJ2-1 TRBV4-2 TGTGCCAGCAGCCAGGAGCGGGGCCCTTACAATGAGCAGTTCTTC CASSQERGPYNEQFF
- - TRBJ1-2 TRBV4-3 TGCGCCAGCAGCCAACTGACAGAGGCCTCGGGCTACACCTTC CASSQLTEASGYTF